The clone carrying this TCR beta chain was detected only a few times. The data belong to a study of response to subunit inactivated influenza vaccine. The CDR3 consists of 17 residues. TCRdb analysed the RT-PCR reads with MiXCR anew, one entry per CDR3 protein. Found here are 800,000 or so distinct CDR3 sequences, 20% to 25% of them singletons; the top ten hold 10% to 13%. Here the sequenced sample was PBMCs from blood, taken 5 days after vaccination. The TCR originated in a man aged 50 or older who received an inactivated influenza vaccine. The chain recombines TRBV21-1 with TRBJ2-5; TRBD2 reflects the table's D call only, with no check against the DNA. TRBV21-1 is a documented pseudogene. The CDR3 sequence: CASSKVVLADYRETQYF. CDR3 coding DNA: TGTGCCAGCAGCAAAGTTGTATTAGCGGACTACCGAGAGACCCAGTACTTC.